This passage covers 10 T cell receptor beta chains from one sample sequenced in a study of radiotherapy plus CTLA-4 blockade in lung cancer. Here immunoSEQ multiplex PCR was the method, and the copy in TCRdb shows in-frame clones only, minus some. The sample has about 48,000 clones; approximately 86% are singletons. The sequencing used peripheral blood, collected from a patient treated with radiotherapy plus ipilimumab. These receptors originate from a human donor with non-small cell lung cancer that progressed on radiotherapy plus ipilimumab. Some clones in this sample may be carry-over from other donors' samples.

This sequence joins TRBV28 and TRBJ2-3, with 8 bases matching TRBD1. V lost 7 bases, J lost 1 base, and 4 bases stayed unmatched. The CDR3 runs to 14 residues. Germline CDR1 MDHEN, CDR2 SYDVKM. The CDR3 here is CASIPGQGTDTQYF. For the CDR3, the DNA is TGTGCCAGCATCCCGGGACAGGGCACAGATACGCAGTATTTT.

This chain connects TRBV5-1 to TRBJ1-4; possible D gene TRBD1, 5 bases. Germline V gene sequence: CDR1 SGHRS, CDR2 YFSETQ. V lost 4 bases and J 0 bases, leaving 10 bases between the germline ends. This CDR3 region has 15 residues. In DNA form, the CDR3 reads TGCGCCAGCAGCACAGGCCGGACAACTAATGAAAAACTGTTTTTT. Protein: CASSTGRTTNEKLFF.

The CDR3 DNA sequence: TGTGCCAGCAGTCAAACGGGGGGGCCGTACGAGCAGTACTTC. This codes for CASSQTGGPYEQYF. The chain uses TRBV27 and TRBJ2-7; 8 nucleotides align to TRBD2. This CDR3 region has 14 residues. V lost 5 bases, J lost 4 bases, and 7 bases stayed unmatched. CDR1 is MNHEY and CDR2 is SMNVEV in the germline V gene (reference sequence).

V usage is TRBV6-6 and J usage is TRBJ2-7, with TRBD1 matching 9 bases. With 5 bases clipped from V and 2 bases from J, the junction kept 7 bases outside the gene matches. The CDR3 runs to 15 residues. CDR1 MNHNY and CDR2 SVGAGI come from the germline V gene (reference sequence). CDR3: CASSNRGQGAYEQYF. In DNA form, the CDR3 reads TGTGCCAGCAGTAACAGGGGACAGGGAGCCTACGAGCAGTACTTC.

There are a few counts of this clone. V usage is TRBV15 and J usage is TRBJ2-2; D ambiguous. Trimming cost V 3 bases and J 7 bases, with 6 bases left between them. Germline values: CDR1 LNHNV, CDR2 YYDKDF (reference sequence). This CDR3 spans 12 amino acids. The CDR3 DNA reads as TGTGCCACCAGCAGGTCGGTCGGGGAGCTGTTTTTT. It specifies CATSRSVGELFF. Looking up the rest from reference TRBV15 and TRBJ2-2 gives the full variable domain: DAMVIQNPRYQVTQFGKPVTLSCSQTLNHNVMYWYQQKSSQAPKLLFHYYDKDFNNEADTPDNFQSRRPNTSFCFLDIRSPGLGDTAMYLCATSRSVGELFFGEGSRLTVL.

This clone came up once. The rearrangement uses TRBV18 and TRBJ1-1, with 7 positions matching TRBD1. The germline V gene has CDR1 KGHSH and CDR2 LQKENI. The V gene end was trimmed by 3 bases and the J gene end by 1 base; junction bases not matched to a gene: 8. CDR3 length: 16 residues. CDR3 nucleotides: TGTGCCAGCTCACCGAACCCGGGACAGAGGAACACTGAAGCTTTCTTT. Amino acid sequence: CASSPNPGQRNTEAFF.

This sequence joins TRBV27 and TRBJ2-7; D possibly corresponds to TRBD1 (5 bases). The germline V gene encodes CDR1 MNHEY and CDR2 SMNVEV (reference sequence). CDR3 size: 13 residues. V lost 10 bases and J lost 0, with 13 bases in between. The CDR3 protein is CATQGSYSYEQYF. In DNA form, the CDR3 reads TGTGCCACCCAGGGAAGTTACTCCTACGAGCAGTACTTC.

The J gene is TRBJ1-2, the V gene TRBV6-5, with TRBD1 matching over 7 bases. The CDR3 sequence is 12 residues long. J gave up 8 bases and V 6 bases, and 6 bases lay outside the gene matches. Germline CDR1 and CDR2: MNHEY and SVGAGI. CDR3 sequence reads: CASRGQSRGYTF. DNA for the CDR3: TGTGCCAGCAGGGGACAGTCCCGAGGCTACACCTTC.

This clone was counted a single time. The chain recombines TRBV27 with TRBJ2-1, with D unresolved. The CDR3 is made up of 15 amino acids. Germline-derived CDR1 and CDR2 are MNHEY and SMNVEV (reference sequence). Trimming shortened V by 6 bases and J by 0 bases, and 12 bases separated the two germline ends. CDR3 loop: CASRHAMSSYNEQFF. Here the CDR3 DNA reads TGTGCCAGCAGGCACGCCATGAGCTCCTACAATGAGCAGTTCTTC.

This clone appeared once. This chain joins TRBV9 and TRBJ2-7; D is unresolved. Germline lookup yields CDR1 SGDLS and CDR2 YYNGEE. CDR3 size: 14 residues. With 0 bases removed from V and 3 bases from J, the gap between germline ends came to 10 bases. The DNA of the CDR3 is TGTGCCAGCAGCGTAGATGTTCCCTTCTACGAGCAGTACTTC. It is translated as CASSVDVPFYEQYF. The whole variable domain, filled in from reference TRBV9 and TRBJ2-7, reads DSGVTQTPKHLITATGQRVTLRCSPRSGDLSVYWYQQSLDQGLQFLIQYYNGEERAKGNILERFSAQQFPDLHSELNLSSLELGDSALYFCASSVDVPFYEQYFGPGTRLTVT.